Presented here are 20 T cell receptor beta chains from one specimen sequenced in a study of cytomegalovirus exposure and HLA in healthy donors. PCR amplification relied on 60 Vbeta primers (plus 13 Jbeta primers). Profiling relied on immunoSEQ multiplex PCR, and the TCRdb table lists in-frame clones only, not all of them. This sample has around 85,000 clones; 80% occur once, and the top ten carry around 0.96%. The specimen sequenced was PBMCs. Every receptor here comes from a male donor in good health and CMV-seronegative.

This clone was counted a few times. The germline gene is not matched at one end of the junction; a read error may be the cause. V usage is TRBV7-9 and J usage is TRBJ1-5; no definite D call. From germline, CDR1 is SEHNR and CDR2 FQNEAQ (reference sequence). The CDR3 is 14 amino acids. CDR3 DNA sequence: TGTTCCAGCAGCTTAGGAGGCGGGGTTCAGCCCCAGAATTTT. It codes for CSSSLGGGVQPQNF.

V is TRBV19 and J is TRBJ1-4, with TRBD1 matching 9 bases. Germline CDR1 is LNHDA and CDR2 is SQIVND (reference sequence). The junction had 12 bases not matched to a gene; V was cut back by 4 bases and J by 0 bases. This CDR3 has 19 amino acids. The CDR3 loop reads CASSTGTGWRVTTNEKLFF. In nucleotides, the CDR3 is TGTGCCAGTAGTACCGGGACAGGGTGGAGGGTTACAACTAATGAAAAACTGTTTTTT.

This chain uses TRBV7-9 with TRBJ1-3; perhaps TRBD1 as D (6 bases). The CDR3 is 13 amino acids. CDR1 and CDR2 from the germline V gene are SEHNR and FQNEAQ (reference sequence). Trimming cost V 0 bases and J 8 bases, with 8 bases left between them. CDR3 nucleotides: TGTGCCAGCAGCTTAGCAGGGGGTGACACCATATATTTT. This codes for CASSLAGGDTIYF.

The chain uses TRBV2 and TRBJ2-1, with TRBD1 as a possible D gene (5 bases). V gave up 7 bases and J gave up 4 bases, with 14 bases separating them. Germline values: CDR1 SNHLY, CDR2 FYNNEI. The CDR3 is 14 amino acids. The CDR3, as DNA: TGTGCCAGCAAGGTATCGACAGCGTACAATGAGCAGTTCTTC. Encoded protein: CASKVSTAYNEQFF. Combining the CDR3 with reference TRBV2 and TRBJ2-1 gives the whole variable domain EPEVTQTPSHQVTQMGQEVILRCVPISNHLYFYWYRQILGQKVEFLVSFYNNEISEKSEIFDDQFSVERPDGSNFTLKIRSTKLEDSAMYFCASKVSTAYNEQFFGPGTRLTVL.

The rearrangement joins TRBV7-2 to TRBJ1-4; 10 bases align to TRBD1. This CDR3 is 14 amino acids long. J gave up 14 bases and V 4 bases, and 10 bases lay outside the gene matches. Germline V lookup: CDR1 SGHTA, CDR2 FQGNSA. CDR3 protein: CASSSQGQGGTLFF. The CDR3 DNA sequence: TGTGCCAGCAGCTCTCAAGGACAGGGGGGGACTCTGTTTTTT.

The chain couples TRBV4-1 to TRBJ2-7; D may be TRBD2 (5 bases). CDR3 length: 14 residues. Germline loops: CDR1 MGHRA, CDR2 YSYEKL. V dropped 2 bases and J dropped 3 bases, with 11 bases sitting between them. The CDR3 nucleotides are TGCGCCAGCAGCCAACGTAGCGTGGACTACGAGCAGTACTTC. It specifies CASSQRSVDYEQYF.

The J gene is TRBJ1-1, the V gene TRBV29-1; no firm D call. Trimming took 6 bases from V and 1 from J, leaving 6 bases between them. Germline values: CDR1 SQVTM, CDR2 ANQGSEA. CDR3 length equals 11 residues. The CDR3 DNA sequence: TGCAGCGTCCTAGGGAACACTGAAGCTTTCTTT. Its protein product is CSVLGNTEAFF.

The V gene is TRBV10-3, the J gene TRBJ2-1, with 13 bases lining up with TRBD2. The CDR3 is 16 residues long. Germline V CDR1 and CDR2: ENHRY, SYGVKD. Trimming cost V 4 bases and J 1 base; bases outside gene matches: 1. The DNA of the CDR3 is TGTGCCATCAGTGTGACTAGCGGGGGGTCCTACAATGAGCAGTTCTTC. It encodes CAISVTSGGSYNEQFF.

The chain carries TRBV7-3 and TRBJ2-3; 10 nucleotides match TRBD2. V gave up 5 bases and J gave up 1 base; unmatched junction bases: 6. The CDR3 has 16 residues. CDR1 and CDR2 (germline): SGHTA, FQGTGA. CDR3 residues: CASSASGRGGTDTQYF. In nucleotides, the CDR3 is TGTGCCAGCAGCGCCAGCGGGAGGGGGGGCACAGATACGCAGTATTTT.

The chain is built from TRBV2 and TRBJ2-1; 7 bases align to TRBD2. The junction had 3 bases not matched to a gene; V was cut back by 7 bases and J by 0 bases. Germline CDR1 reads SNHLY; CDR2 reads FYNNEI. There are 14 residues in the CDR3. CDR3 sequence (DNA): TGTGCCAGCAAGGGAGGGAGCTCCTACAATGAGCAGTTCTTC. Translated, it gives CASKGGSSYNEQFF.

V usage is TRBV18 and J usage is TRBJ2-7, with TRBD2 matching 8 bases. V was clipped by 3 bases and J by 4 bases; unmatched bases: 8. This CDR3 contains 15 residues. CDR1 and CDR2 from the germline V gene are KGHSH and LQKENI. The CDR3 sequence is CASSPSTGLAYEQYF. The CDR3 DNA follows: TGTGCCAGCTCACCGTCGACCGGACTAGCTTACGAGCAGTACTTC.

V and J are TRBV4-2 and TRBJ1-1, with TRBD1 matching over 8 bases. V was pared by 1 base and J by 2 bases, with 6 bases of the junction left unmatched. CDR3 size: 16 residues. The germline CDR1 and CDR2 sequences are LGHNA and YNFKEQ. CDR3 DNA: TGTGCCAGCAGCCAAGGACCGGGACAGGATAACACTGAAGCTTTCTTT. Encoded protein: CASSQGPGQDNTEAFF.

V is TRBV29-1 and J is TRBJ1-6; 9 bases match TRBD1. Germline V gene sequence: CDR1 SQVTM, CDR2 ANQGSEA. The CDR3 runs 13 residues. With V trimmed by 4 bases and J by 9 bases, 4 bases remained unmatched. CDR3 sequence reads: CSVGDRDGSPLHF. CDR3 sequence (DNA): TGCAGCGTTGGGGACAGGGACGGTTCACCCCTCCACTTT.

The chain joins TRBV10-3 to TRBJ2-7; 10 nucleotides align to TRBD2. The V gene's germline CDR1 is ENHRY and CDR2 SYGVKD. The CDR3 has 16 amino acids. V shed 5 bases, J shed 0 bases, and the junction held 7 bases outside the gene matches. DNA of the CDR3: TGTGCCATCAGTAGGACTAGCGGAACAGTCTCCTACGAGCAGTACTTC. Translating gives CAISRTSGTVSYEQYF.

Turning to this clone: Different DNA sequences within this sample yield the same CDR3. The rearrangement uses TRBV9 and TRBJ2-3; 10 bases are shared with TRBD2. Trimming at V came to 1 base and at J to 6 bases, leaving 5 bases not matched to a gene. The CDR3 covers 15 residues. CDR1 and CDR2 (germline): SGDLS, YYNGEE. The DNA for the CDR3 is TGTGCCAGCAGCGTAAGGCTAGCGGGAGCGGATACGCAGTATTTT. It encodes CASSVRLAGADTQYF.

The V call is TRBV9, the J call TRBJ2-1; a possible D gene is TRBD1 (5 bases). From germline, CDR1 is SGDLS and CDR2 YYNGEE. The CDR3 loop spans 16 amino acids. V was shortened by 4 bases and J by 7 bases, with 21 bases between the two germline ends. The CDR3 bases are TGTGCCAGCAGCATACAATCAGGGAATGGTTTTAATGAGCAGTTCTTC. Protein: CASSIQSGNGFNEQFF.

The V call is TRBV7-7, the J call TRBJ2-2; weak D call: TRBD2 (6 bases). V lost 5 bases to trimming and J lost 4 bases, with 11 bases between them. Germline CDR1 reads SSHAT; CDR2 reads FNYEAQ (reference sequence). CDR3 length equals 14 residues. DNA of the CDR3: TGTGCCAGCAGCCAAACTAGCAGCACCGGGGAGCTGTTTTTT. This gives the protein CASSQTSSTGELFF.

This clone has just a few counts. The chain carries TRBV29-1 and TRBJ2-1, with 8 nucleotides matching TRBD1. Losses at the gene ends were 2 bases for V and 9 bases for J; bases not matched to a gene: 9. This CDR3 has 14 residues. CDR1 is SQVTM and CDR2 is ANQGSEA in the germline V gene. CDR3 residues: CSVETGQGLSEQFF. DNA of the CDR3: TGCAGCGTTGAAACCGGACAGGGACTTAGTGAGCAGTTCTTC.

The V call is TRBV21-1, the J call TRBJ1-5; no check of the table's D call, TRBD1, against the DNA was made. TRBV21-1 constitutes a pseudogene. The CDR3 length is 17 residues. This chain's CDR3 is CATIGQPGGPYHQPQHF. The CDR3 DNA reads TGTGCCACCATTGGACAGCCCGGCGGGCCATACCATCAGCCCCAGCATTTT.

The genes are TRBV2 and TRBJ2-5, with TRBD2 identical over 11 bases. CDR1 SNHLY and CDR2 FYNNEI come from the germline V gene. The V gene end was trimmed by 7 bases and the J gene end by 5 bases; junction bases not matched to a gene: 6. The CDR3 is made up of 14 amino acids. The CDR3 reads CASIKLAGAETQYF. In DNA, the CDR3 is TGTGCCAGCATCAAACTAGCGGGAGCGGAGACCCAGTACTTC.